This TCR beta chain came from a study of identical twins. Per germline, CDR1 SGDLS and CDR2 YYNGEE. This CDR3 has 14 amino acids. V gave up 2 bases and J gave up 1 base, with 9 bases separating them. TCRdb re-analysed the 5' RACE reads in MiXCR, keeping a single row per CDR3 protein. The sample contains nearly 900,000 distinct CDR3 sequences, 9% to 15% of which appear only once. Findings and limits, study-wide: Abundant beta clonotypes from cord blood had fewer insertions, unlike memory repertoires, which showed none. Zero-insertion findings could be partly confounded by invariant cells (MAIT and iNKT cells).

A word on this clonotype: Its antigen is not known.

This sample also appeared in a second study, on yellow fever vaccine responses in identical twins.

V gene TRBV9 combines with J gene TRBJ1-1, with a possible D match to TRBD1 (6 bases). Sequencing was performed on PBMCs. The origin of this receptor is a woman between 18 and 30 years old in good health. This chain's CDR3 is CASSVIQGNTEAFF. DNA of the CDR3: TGTGCCAGCAGCGTTATACAGGGGAACACTGAAGCTTTCTTT.